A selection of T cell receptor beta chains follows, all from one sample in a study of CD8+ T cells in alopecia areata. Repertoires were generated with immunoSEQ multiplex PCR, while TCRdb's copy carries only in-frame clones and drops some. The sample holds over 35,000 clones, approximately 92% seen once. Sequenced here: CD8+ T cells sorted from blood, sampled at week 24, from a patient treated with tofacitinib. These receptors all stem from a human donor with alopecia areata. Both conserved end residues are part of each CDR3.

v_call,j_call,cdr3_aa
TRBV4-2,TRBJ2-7,CASSQGIGGRDIHYEQYF
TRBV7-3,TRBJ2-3,CASSPPAQLESPDTQYF
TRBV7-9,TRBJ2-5,CASLRSETQYF
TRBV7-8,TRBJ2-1,CASSHSGGAWDEQFF
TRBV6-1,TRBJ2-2,CASSEEIRLNTGELFF
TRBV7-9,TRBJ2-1,CASARRAGGALGNEQFF
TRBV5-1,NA,CASSPDRGSFSEQYF
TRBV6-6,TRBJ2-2,CASSYSQGGNTGELFF
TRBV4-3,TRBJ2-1,CASSQERRWNEQFF
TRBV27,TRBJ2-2,CASSLPWTGELFF
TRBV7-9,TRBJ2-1,CASSSSLALYNEQFF
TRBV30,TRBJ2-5,CAWSPGSQETQYF
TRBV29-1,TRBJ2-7,CSVHRGYEQYF
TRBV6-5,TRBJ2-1,CASSPQAHSNEQFF
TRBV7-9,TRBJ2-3,CASSSPEVTSTDTQYF
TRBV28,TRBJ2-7,CASSSGDRGYEQYF